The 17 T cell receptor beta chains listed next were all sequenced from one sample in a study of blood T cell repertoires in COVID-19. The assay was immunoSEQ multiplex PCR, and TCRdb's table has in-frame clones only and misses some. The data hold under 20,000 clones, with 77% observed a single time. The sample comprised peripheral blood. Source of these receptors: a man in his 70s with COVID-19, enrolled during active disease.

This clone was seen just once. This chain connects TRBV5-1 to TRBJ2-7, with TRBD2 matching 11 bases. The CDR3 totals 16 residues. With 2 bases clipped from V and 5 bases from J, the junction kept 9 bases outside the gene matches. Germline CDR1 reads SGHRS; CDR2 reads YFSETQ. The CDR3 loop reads CASSFRTSGSGHEQYF. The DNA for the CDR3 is TGCGCCAGCAGCTTCCGAACTAGCGGGAGCGGACACGAGCAGTACTTC. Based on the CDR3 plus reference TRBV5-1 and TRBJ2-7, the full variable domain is KAGVTQTPRYLIKTRGQQVTLSCSPISGHRSVSWYQQTPGQGLQFLFEYFSETQRNKGNFPGRFSGRQFSNSRSEMNVSTLELGDSALYLCASSFRTSGSGHEQYFGPGTRLTVT.

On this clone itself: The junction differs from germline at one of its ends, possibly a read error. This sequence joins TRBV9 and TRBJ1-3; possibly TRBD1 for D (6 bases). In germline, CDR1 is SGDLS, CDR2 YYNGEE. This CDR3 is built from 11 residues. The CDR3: CASSGVRGAHF. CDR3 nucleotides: TGTGCCAGCAGCGGCGTCCGGGGGGCTCATTTT.

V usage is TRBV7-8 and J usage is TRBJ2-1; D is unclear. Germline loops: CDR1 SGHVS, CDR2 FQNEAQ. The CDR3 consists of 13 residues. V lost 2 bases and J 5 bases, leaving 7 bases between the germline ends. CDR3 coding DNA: TGTGCCAGCAGCTTAATGGCCCACAATGAGCAGTTCTTC. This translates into CASSLMAHNEQFF. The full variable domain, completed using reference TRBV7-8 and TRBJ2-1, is GAGVSQSPRYKVAKRGQDVALRCDPISGHVSLFWYQQALGQGPEFLTYFQNEAQLDKSGLPSDRFFAERPEGSVSTLKIQRTQQEDSAVYLCASSLMAHNEQFFGPGTRLTVL.

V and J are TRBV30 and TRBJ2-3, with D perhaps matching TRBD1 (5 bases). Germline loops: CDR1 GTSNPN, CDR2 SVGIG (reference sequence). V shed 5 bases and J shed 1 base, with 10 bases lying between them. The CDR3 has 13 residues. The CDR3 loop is CAWVGAGTDTQYF. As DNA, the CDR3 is TGTGCCTGGGTTGGGGCTGGCACAGATACGCAGTATTTT.

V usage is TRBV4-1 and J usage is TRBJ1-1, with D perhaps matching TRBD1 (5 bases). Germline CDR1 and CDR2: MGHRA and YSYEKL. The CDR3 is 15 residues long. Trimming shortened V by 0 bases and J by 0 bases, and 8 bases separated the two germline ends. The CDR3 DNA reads TGCGCCAGCAGCCAAGACCGGACATTGAACACTGAAGCTTTCTTT. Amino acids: CASSQDRTLNTEAFF.

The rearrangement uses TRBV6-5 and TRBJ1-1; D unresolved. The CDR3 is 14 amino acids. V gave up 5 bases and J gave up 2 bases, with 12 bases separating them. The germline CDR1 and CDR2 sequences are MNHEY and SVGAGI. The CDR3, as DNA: TGTGCCAGCAGTCCCGAGACACCCAACACTGAAGCTTTCTTT. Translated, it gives CASSPETPNTEAFF.

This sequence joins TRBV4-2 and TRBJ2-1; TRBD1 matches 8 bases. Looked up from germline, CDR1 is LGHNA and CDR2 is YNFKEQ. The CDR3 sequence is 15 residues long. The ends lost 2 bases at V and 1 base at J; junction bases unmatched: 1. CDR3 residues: CASSQWDRSYNEQFF. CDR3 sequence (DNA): TGTGCCAGCAGCCAATGGGACAGGTCCTACAATGAGCAGTTCTTC.

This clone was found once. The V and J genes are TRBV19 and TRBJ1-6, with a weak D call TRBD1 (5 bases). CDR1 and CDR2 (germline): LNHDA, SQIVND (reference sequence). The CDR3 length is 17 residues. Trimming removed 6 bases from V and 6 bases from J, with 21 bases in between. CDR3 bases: TGTGCCAGTAGACATGGGACCGGGACTGGAGTTAATTCACCCCTCCACTTT. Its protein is CASRHGTGTGVNSPLHF.

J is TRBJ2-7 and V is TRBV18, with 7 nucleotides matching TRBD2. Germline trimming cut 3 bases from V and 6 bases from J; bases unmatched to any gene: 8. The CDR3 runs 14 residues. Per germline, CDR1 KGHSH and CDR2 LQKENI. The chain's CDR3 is CASSPSGGLSEQYF. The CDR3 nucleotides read TGTGCCAGCTCACCCTCGGGGGGACTAAGCGAGCAGTACTTC.

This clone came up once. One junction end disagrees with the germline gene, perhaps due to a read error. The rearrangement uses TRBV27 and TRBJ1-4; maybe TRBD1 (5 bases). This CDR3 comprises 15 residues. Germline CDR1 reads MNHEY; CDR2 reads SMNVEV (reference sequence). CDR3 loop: CASSFFGTSKEKLFF. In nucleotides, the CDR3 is TGTGCCAGCAGTTTTTTTGGGACTTCTAAAGAAAAACTGTTTTTT.

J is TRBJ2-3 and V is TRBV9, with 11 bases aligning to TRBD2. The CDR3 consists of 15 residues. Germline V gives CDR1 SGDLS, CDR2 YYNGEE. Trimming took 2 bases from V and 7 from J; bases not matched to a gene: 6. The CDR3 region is CASSVLAGGTYTQYF. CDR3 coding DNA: TGTGCCAGCAGCGTCCTAGCGGGGGGCACGTATACGCAGTATTTT.

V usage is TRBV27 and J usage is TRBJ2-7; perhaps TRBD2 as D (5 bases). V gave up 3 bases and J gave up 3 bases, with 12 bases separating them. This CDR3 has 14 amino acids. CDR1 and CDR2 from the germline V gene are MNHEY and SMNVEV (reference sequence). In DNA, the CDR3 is TGTGCCAGCAGTTTGTTCGTGGGGAGCTACGAGCAGTACTTC. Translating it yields CASSLFVGSYEQYF.

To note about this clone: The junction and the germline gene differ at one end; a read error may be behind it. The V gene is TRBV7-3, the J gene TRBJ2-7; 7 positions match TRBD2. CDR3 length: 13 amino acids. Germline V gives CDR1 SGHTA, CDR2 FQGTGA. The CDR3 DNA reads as TGTGCCAGCAGCTTAACTAAGCGGGGCCTCCCCGAATTC. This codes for CASSLTKRGLPEF.

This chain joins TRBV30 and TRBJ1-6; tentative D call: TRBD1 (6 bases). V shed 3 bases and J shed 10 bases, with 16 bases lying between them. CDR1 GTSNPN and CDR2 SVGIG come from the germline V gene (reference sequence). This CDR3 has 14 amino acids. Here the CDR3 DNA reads TGTGCCTGGAGGCCCGGGACATACCAGTCACCCCTCCACTTT. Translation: CAWRPGTYQSPLHF.

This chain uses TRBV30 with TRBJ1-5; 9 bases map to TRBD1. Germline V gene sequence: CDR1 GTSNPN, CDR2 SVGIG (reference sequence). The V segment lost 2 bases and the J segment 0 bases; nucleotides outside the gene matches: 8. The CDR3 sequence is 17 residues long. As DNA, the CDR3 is TGTGCCTGGAGTACCGGGACAGGGAGTTTTAGCAATCAGCCCCAGCATTTT. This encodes CAWSTGTGSFSNQPQHF.

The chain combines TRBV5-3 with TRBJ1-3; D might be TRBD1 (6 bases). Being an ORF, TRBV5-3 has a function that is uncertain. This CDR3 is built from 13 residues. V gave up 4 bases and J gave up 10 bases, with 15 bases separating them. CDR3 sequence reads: CARSGTPTGTIYF. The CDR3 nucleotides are TGTGCCAGAAGCGGGACACCAACGGGGACCATATATTTT.

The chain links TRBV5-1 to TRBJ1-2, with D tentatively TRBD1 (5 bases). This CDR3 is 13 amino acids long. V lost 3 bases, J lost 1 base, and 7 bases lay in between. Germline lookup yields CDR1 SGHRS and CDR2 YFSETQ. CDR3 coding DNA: TGCGCCAGCAGCTCAGACAGTAACTATGGCTACACCTTC. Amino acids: CASSSDSNYGYTF.